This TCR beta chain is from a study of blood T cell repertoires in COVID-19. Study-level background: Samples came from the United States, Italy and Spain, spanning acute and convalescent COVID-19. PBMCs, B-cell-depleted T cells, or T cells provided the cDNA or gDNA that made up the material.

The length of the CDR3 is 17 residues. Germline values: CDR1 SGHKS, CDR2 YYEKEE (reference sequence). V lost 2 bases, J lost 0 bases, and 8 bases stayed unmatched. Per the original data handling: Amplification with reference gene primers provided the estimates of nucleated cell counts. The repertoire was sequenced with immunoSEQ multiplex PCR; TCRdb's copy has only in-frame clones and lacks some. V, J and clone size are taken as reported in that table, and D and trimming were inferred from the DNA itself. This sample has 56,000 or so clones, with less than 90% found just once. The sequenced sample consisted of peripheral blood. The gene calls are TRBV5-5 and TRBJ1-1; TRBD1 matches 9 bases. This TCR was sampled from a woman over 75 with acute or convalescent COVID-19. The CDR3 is CASSFRDRVNLNTEAFF. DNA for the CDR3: TGTGCCAGCAGCTTCCGGGACAGGGTAAATTTGAACACTGAAGCTTTCTTT.